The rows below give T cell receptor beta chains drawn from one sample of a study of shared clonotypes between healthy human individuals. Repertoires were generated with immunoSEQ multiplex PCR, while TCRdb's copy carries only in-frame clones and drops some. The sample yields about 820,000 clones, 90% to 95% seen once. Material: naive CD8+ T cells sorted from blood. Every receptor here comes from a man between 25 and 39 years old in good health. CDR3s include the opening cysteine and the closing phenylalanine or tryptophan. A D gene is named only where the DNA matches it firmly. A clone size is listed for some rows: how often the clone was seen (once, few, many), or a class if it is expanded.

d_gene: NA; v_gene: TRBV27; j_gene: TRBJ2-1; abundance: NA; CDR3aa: CASRPGHLNEQFF; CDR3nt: TGTGCCAGCAGACCGGGACACTTAAATGAGCAGTTCTTC
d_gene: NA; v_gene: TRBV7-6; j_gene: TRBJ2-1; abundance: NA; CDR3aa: CASSLSGWNEQFF; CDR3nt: TGTGCCAGCAGCTTAAGTGGGTGGAATGAGCAGTTCTTC
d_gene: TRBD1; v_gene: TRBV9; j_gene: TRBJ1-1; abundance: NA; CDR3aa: CASSGWDRENTEAFF; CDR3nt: TGTGCCAGCAGCGGATGGGACAGGGAGAACACTGAAGCTTTCTTT
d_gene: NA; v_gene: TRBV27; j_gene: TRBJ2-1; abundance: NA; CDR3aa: CASGPPRGEQFF; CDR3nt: TGTGCCAGCGGGCCCCCAAGAGGAGAGCAGTTCTTC
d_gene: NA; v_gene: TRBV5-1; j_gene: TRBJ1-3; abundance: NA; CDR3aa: CASSLVGFGNTIYF; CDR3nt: TGCGCCAGCAGCTTGGTAGGGTTTGGAAACACCATATATTTT
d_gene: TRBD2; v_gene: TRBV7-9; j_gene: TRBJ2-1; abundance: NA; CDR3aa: CASTLYLSGSGDEQFF; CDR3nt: TGTGCCAGCACCCTTTATCTCAGCGGGAGTGGTGATGAGCAGTTCTTC
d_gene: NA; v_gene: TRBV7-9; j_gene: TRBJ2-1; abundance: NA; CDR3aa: CASTKPPTSQRPYNEQFF; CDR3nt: TGTGCCAGCACCAAGCCCCCCACTAGCCAAAGGCCCTACAATGAGCAGTTCTTC
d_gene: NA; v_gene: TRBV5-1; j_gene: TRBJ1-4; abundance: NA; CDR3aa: CASSLDVGGNEKLFF; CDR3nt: TGCGCCAGCAGCTTGGATGTGGGGGGAAATGAAAAACTGTTTTTT
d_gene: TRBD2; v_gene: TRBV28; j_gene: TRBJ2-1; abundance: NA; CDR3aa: CASSLREWNEQFF; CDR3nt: TGTGCCAGCAGTTTGCGGGAGTGGAATGAGCAGTTCTTC
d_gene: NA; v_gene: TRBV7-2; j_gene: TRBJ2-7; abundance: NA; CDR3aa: CASSSKGMDRAYEQYF; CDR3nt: TGTGCCAGCAGCTCAAAAGGGATGGATAGGGCCTACGAGCAGTACTTC
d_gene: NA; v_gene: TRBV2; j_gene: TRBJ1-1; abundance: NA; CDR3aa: CAPQLRGNTEAFF; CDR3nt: TGTGCCCCCCAATTGAGGGGGAACACTGAAGCTTTCTTT
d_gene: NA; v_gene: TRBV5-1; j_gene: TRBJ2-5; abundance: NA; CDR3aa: CASSPRHLQETQYF; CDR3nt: TGCGCCAGCAGTCCCCGCCACCTCCAAGAGACCCAGTACTTC
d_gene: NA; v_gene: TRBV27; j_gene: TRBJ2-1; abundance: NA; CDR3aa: CASSRTRRSSYNEQFF; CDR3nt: TGTGCCAGCAGTCGGACCCGACGGAGCTCCTACAATGAGCAGTTCTTC
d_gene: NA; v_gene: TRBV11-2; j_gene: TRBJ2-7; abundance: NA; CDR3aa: CASSLADKFDYEQYF; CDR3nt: TGTGCCAGCAGCTTAGCTGACAAGTTTGACTACGAGCAGTACTTC
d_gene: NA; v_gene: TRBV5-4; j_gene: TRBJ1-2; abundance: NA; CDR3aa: CASSSGGIGYTF; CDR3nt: TGTGCCAGCAGCTCTGGGGGTATTGGCTACACCTTC
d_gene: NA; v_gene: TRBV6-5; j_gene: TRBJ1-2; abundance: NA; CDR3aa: CASSYQDGYGYTF; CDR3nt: TGTGCCAGCAGTTATCAAGACGGATATGGCTACACCTTC
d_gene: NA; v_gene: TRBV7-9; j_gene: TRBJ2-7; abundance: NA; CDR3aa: CASSTGETYEQYF; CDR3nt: TGTGCCAGCAGCACGGGAGAGACCTACGAGCAGTACTTC
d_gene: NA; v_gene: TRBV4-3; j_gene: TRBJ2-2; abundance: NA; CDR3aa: CASSQRYGGLPANTGELFF; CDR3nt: TGCGCCAGCAGCCAAAGATACGGCGGACTACCTGCGAACACCGGGGAGCTGTTTTTT
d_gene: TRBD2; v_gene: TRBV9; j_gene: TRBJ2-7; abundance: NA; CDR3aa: CASSVGSSGSYEQYF; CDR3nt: TGTGCCAGCAGCGTAGGTTCTAGCGGGAGCTACGAGCAGTACTTC
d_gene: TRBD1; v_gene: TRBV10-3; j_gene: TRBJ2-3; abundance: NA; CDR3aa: CAISETQTGGITDTQYF; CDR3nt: TGTGCCATCAGTGAGACCCAGACAGGGGGAATTACAGATACGCAGTATTTT
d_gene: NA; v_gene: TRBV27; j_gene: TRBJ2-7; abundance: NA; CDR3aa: CASSLSGHLNEQYF; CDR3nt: TGTGCCAGCAGTTTATCTGGCCATCTCAACGAGCAGTACTTC
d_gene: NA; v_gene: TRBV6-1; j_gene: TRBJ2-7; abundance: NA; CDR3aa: CASGHHSYEQYF; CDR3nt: TGTGCCAGCGGGCACCACTCCTACGAGCAGTACTTC
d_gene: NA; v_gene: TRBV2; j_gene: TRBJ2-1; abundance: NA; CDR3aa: CASSVMDEQFF; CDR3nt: TGTGCCAGCAGTGTCATGGATGAGCAGTTCTTC
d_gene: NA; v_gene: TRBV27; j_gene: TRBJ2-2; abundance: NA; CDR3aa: CASTWNGELFF; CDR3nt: TGTGCCAGCACCTGGAACGGGGAGCTGTTTTTT
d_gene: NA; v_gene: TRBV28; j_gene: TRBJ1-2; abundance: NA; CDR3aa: CASSPPLGQDGYTF; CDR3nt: TGTGCCAGCAGTCCCCCCTTAGGGCAGGATGGCTACACCTTC
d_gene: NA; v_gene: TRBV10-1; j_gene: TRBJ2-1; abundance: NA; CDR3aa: CASGQNNEQFF; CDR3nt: TGCGCCAGCGGACAGAACAATGAGCAGTTCTTC
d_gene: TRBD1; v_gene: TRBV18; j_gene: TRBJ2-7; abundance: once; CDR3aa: CASSRPGQGAKYEQYF; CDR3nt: TGTGCCAGCTCACGACCGGGACAGGGGGCTAAGTACGAGCAGTACTTC
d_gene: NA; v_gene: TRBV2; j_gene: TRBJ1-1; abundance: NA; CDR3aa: CASSVSEAFF; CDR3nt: TGTGCCAGCAGTGTTTCAGAAGCTTTCTTT
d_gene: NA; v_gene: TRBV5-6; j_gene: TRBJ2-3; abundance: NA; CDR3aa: CASSLRGDNTDTQYF; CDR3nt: TGTGCCAGCAGCTTGAGGGGCGACAACACAGATACGCAGTATTTT
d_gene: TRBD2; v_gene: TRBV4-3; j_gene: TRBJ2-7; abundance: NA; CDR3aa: CASSQDETSITYEQYF; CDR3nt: TGCGCCAGCAGCCAAGATGAGACTAGCATTACCTACGAGCAGTACTTC
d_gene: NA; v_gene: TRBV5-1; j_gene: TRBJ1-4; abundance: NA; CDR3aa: CASRAATNEKLFF; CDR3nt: TGCGCCAGCAGGGCTGCAACTAATGAAAAACTGTTTTTT
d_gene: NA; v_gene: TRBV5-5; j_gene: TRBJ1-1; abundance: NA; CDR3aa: CASSLVSTEAFF; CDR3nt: TGTGCCAGCAGCTTGGTGTCCACTGAAGCTTTCTTT
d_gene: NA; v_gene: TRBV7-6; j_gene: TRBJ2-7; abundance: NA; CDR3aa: CASSSGPADKNYEQYF; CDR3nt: TGTGCCAGCAGCTCGGGTCCGGCAGATAAAAACTACGAGCAGTACTTC
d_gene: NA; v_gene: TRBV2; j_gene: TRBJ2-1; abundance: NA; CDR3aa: CASSTPGSSHHEQFF; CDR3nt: TGTGCCAGCAGTACCCCGGGTAGTAGTCATCATGAGCAGTTCTTC
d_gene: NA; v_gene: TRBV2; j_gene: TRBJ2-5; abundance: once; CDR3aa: CASRGSRGGYF; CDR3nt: TGTGCCAGCAGGGGTAGTAGGGGAGGGTACTTC
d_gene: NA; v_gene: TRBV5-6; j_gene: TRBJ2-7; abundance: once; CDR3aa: CASSSTSGYEQYF; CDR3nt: TGTGCCAGCAGCTCCACTTCTGGTTACGAGCAGTACTTC
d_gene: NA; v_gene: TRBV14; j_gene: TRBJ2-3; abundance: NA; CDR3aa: CASSPYSTDTQYF; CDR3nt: TGTGCCAGCAGCCCTTACAGCACAGATACGCAGTATTTT
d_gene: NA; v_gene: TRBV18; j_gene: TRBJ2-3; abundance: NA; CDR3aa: CASSLQPKTGTSTDTQYF; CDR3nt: TGTGCCAGCTCGCTCCAACCCAAGACAGGGACTTCGACAGATACGCAGTATTTT
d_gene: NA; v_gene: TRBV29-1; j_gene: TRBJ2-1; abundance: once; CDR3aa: CSVRGAAYNEQFF; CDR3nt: TGCAGCGTTAGAGGGGCCGCCTACAATGAGCAGTTCTTC
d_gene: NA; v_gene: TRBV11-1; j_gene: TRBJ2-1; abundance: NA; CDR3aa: CASSYRDKQFF; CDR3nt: TGTGCCAGCAGCTACCGGGACAAGCAGTTCTTC
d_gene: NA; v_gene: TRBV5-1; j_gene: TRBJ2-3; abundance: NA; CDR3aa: CASNRQGTDTQYF; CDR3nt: TGCGCCAGCAACCGACAGGGCACAGATACGCAGTATTTT
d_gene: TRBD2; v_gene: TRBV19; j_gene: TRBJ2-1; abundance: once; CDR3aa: CASSMGLASEQFF; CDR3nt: TGTGCCAGTAGTATGGGACTAGCAAGCGAGCAGTTCTTC
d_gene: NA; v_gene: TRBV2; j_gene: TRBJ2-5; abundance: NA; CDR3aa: CASSENRDQETQYF; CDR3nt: TGTGCCAGCAGTGAAAACAGGGACCAAGAGACCCAGTACTTC
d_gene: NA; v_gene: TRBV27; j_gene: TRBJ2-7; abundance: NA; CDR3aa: CASSSWGSGEQYF; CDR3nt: TGTGCCAGCAGCTCCTGGGGTTCAGGCGAGCAGTACTTC
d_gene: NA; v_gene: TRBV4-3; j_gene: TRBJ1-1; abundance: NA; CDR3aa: CASSQDPWGTNTEAFF; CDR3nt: TGCGCCAGCAGCCAAGACCCCTGGGGTACGAACACTGAAGCTTTCTTT
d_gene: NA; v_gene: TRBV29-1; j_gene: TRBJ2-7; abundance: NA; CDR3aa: CSVGFQDSNYEQYF; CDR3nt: TGCAGCGTTGGATTCCAAGACAGCAACTACGAGCAGTACTTC
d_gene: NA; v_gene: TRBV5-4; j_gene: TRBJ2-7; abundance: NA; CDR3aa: CASSLVGYEQYF; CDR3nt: TGTGCCAGCAGCTTGGTTGGCTACGAGCAGTACTTC
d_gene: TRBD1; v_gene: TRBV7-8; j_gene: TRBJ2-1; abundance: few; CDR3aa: CASKQGAPTYNEQFF; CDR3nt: TGTGCCAGCAAACAGGGGGCGCCCACCTACAATGAGCAGTTCTTC
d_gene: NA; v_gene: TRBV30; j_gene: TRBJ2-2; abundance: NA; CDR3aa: CAWSVGSGGELFF; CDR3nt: TGTGCCTGGAGTGTTGGGAGTGGCGGGGAGCTGTTTTTT
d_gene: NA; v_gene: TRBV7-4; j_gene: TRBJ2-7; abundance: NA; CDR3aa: CASRVGHRGSYEQYF; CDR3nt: TGTGCCAGCAGAGTGGGACATCGCGGCTCCTACGAGCAGTACTTC
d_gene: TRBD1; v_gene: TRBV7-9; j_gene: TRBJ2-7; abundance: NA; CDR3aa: CASSEDRGNYEQYF; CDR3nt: TGTGCCAGCAGCGAGGACAGGGGTAACTACGAGCAGTACTTC
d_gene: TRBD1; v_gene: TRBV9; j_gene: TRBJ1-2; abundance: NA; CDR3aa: CASSVGTGGNYGYTF; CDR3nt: TGTGCCAGCAGCGTCGGGACAGGGGGAAACTATGGCTACACCTTC
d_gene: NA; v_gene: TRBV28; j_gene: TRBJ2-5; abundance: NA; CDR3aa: CASSLGAGLTQYF; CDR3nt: TGTGCCAGCAGTTTGGGGGCAGGCCTAACCCAGTACTTC
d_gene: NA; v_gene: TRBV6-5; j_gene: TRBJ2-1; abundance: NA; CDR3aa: CASSRGFPNEQFF; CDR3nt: TGTGCCAGCAGTAGGGGGTTTCCCAATGAGCAGTTCTTC
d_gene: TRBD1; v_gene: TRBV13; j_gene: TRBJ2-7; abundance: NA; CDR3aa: CASSPGEQGVYEQYF; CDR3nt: TGTGCCAGCAGCCCTGGGGAACAGGGGGTCTACGAGCAGTACTTC
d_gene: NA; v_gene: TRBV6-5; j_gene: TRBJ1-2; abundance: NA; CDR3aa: CASSYSKARDLYGYTF; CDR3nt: TGTGCCAGCAGTTACTCGAAAGCCCGGGACCTCTATGGCTACACCTTC
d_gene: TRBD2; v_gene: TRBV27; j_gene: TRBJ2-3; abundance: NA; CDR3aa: CASIGTNTQYF; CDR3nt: TGTGCCAGCATAGGGACTAATACGCAGTATTTT
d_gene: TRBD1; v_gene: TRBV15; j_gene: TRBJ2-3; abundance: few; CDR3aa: CATSRQGADTQYF; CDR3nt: TGTGCCACCAGCAGACAGGGGGCCGATACGCAGTATTTT
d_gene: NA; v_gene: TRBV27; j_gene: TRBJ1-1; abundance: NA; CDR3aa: CASGRGVMNTEAFF; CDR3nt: TGTGCCAGCGGACGGGGGGTTATGAACACTGAAGCTTTCTTT